Listed here are 17 T cell receptor beta chains from one sample, sequenced in a study of glioma-infiltrating T cells after dendritic cell vaccination. Sequencing was performed with immunoSEQ multiplex PCR; in TCRdb, only in-frame clones are kept and a portion is missing. This sample has nearly 85,000 clones; around nine tenths occur once, and the top ten carry 3.2%. The source was blood, collected before dendritic cell vaccination. Receptors originate from a human donor with glioblastoma.

The rearrangement links TRBV6-5 to TRBJ2-2; the match to TRBD1 covers 7 bases. This CDR3 has 15 amino acids. Trimming removed 0 bases from V and 7 bases from J; junction bases left unmatched: 5. Germline loops: CDR1 MNHEY, CDR2 SVGAGI. The CDR3 region has the DNA TGTGCCAGCAGTTACTCCGGGACAGAAGTCGGGGAGCTGTTTTTT. It specifies CASSYSGTEVGELFF.

CDR3 bases: TGTGCCAGCAGCTTAGCGCGGCGGGCTAGCGGGAAACCAGAGACCCAGTACTTC. Translating gives CASSLARRASGKPETQYF. The genes are TRBV7-2 and TRBJ2-5, with TRBD2 identical over 9 bases. The trim removed 0 bases at V and 4 bases at J, leaving 12 bases unmatched. This CDR3 contains 18 residues. Per the germline V gene, CDR1 is SGHTA and CDR2 is FQGNSA.

V gene TRBV5-4 combines with J gene TRBJ1-2, with D uncertain. CDR1 SGHNT and CDR2 YYREEE come from the germline V gene (reference sequence). Trimming took off 5 bases at V and 2 bases at J, with 13 bases between the two ends. CDR3 length: 14 residues. The CDR3 nucleotides are TGTGCCAGCAGTGATCTTCGGTCCAACTATGGCTACACCTTC. Translated: CASSDLRSNYGYTF. Full variable domain (rest looked up from reference TRBV5-4 and TRBJ1-2): ETGVTQSPTHLIKTRGQQVTLRCSSQSGHNTVSWYQQALGQGPQFIFQYYREEENGRGNFPPRFSGLQFPNYSSELNVNALELDDSALYLCASSDLRSNYGYTFGSGTRLTVV.

This clone appeared once. V gene TRBV4-1 combines with J gene TRBJ1-2; TRBD1 aligns across 7 bases. This CDR3 contains 16 residues. Germline CDR1 is MGHRA and CDR2 is YSYEKL. The V and J ends lost 4 bases and 3 bases, in that order; junction bases with no gene match: 11. CDR3 nucleotide sequence: TGCGCCAGCAGCCCAGGAGGACAGGTGAGGGACTATGGCTACACCTTC. It specifies CASSPGGQVRDYGYTF.

The rearrangement uses TRBV9 and TRBJ1-3, with D possibly matching TRBD1 (6 bases). Between the trimmed V and J ends, which lost 1 base and 0 bases, there was a span of 17 bases. In germline, CDR1 is SGDLS, CDR2 YYNGEE. The CDR3 length is 18 residues. CDR3: CASSVNQATGSSGNTIYF. The CDR3 DNA is TGTGCCAGCAGCGTAAATCAGGCGACAGGTTCCTCTGGAAACACCATATATTTT.

This chain connects TRBV5-1 to TRBJ2-3; the match to TRBD2 covers 10 bases. The J segment lost 5 bases and the V segment lost 5 bases, leaving 8 bases of the junction unmatched. This CDR3 has 15 amino acids. Germline assignment: CDR1 SGHRS and CDR2 YFSETQ. CDR3 DNA: TGCGCCAGCAGGCAAGCGGGGGGGCCTGAAGATACGCAGTATTTT. As protein: CASRQAGGPEDTQYF.

This chain connects TRBV20-1 to TRBJ2-3; D might be TRBD2 (5 bases). V lost 5 bases, J lost 9 bases, and 12 bases lay in between. Germline values: CDR1 DFQATT, CDR2 SNEGSKA (reference sequence). The CDR3 is 11 residues long. As DNA, the CDR3 is TGCAGTGCTGTTGAGGGAGACACGCAGTATTTT. It yields the protein CSAVEGDTQYF.

As concerns this clone: The same CDR3 is also encoded by other DNA sequences in this sample. This chain connects TRBV9 to TRBJ2-7; possible D gene TRBD2, 5 bases. Germline CDR1 reads SGDLS; CDR2 reads YYNGEE. Trimming shortened V by 0 bases and J by 1 base, and 5 bases separated the two germline ends. CDR3 size: 13 residues. The CDR3 is CASSVAGSYEQYF. The CDR3 coding sequence is TGTGCCAGCAGCGTAGCGGGATCCTACGAGCAGTACTTC. The variable domain in full, with the rest retrieved from reference TRBV9 and TRBJ2-7, is DSGVTQTPKHLITATGQRVTLRCSPRSGDLSVYWYQQSLDQGLQFLIQYYNGEERAKGNILERFSAQQFPDLHSELNLSSLELGDSALYFCASSVAGSYEQYFGPGTRLTVT.

This chain connects TRBV6-6 to TRBJ2-7; 10 nucleotides align to TRBD2. Germline V CDR1 and CDR2: MNHNY, SVGAGI (reference sequence). After removal of 5 bases from V and 9 bases from J, the junction contained 10 bases not matched to a gene. This CDR3 is built from 14 residues. The CDR3 loop reads CASSRGLASLAQYF. Here the CDR3 DNA reads TGTGCCAGCAGTCGGGGACTAGCGAGTTTAGCGCAGTACTTC.

This clone occurred once. The gene calls are TRBV29-1 and TRBJ2-1; 11 nucleotides agree with TRBD2. Germline CDR1 is SQVTM and CDR2 is ANQGSEA. J lost 4 bases, V lost 3 bases, and 8 bases had no gene match. The CDR3 sequence is 16 residues long. CDR3 amino acids: CSVENPGLADYNEQFF. CDR3 bases: TGCAGCGTTGAGAATCCGGGACTAGCGGATTACAATGAGCAGTTCTTC.

The rearrangement links TRBV7-2 to TRBJ2-5; 16 nucleotides align to TRBD2. The J segment lost 5 bases and the V segment lost 4 bases, leaving 13 bases of the junction unmatched. The germline V gene has CDR1 SGHTA and CDR2 FQGNSA. CDR3 length: 19 residues. CDR3 DNA sequence: TGTGCCAGCAGCTATGGACCCGGGACTAGCGGGGGGGCTCTTGAGACCCAGTACTTC. This gives the protein CASSYGPGTSGGALETQYF.

This clone was observed a single time. The rearrangement links TRBV19 to TRBJ2-7, with D perhaps TRBD1 (5 bases). Germline CDR1 is LNHDA and CDR2 is SQIVND (reference sequence). This CDR3 region has 13 residues. V shed 9 bases and J shed 4 bases, with 16 bases lying between them. The CDR3 DNA follows: TGTGCCAGCCCCGGACATGAAGTTTACGAGCAGTACTTC. Translated: CASPGHEVYEQYF.

This clone appeared once. The rearrangement links TRBV6-1 to TRBJ2-7; a weak D match, TRBD2 (5 bases). The CDR3 totals 12 residues. V dropped 8 bases and J dropped 4 bases, with 12 bases sitting between them. Germline CDR1 MNHNS, CDR2 SASEGT. The CDR3 sequence is CASRAGGYEQYF. The CDR3 DNA sequence: TGTGCCAGCCGGGCAGGCGGGTACGAGCAGTACTTC.

The chain links TRBV27 to TRBJ1-1, with 9 bases lining up with TRBD1. This CDR3 is 17 amino acids long. The germline V gene has CDR1 MNHEY and CDR2 SMNVEV (reference sequence). V was pared by 3 bases and J by 4 bases, with 12 bases of the junction left unmatched. CDR3 sequence: CASSFSGTGTRGTEAFF. For the CDR3, the DNA is TGTGCCAGCAGTTTCTCCGGGACAGGGACAAGGGGCACTGAAGCTTTCTTT.

This chain connects TRBV18 to TRBJ1-1; 8 bases map to TRBD1. Germline V CDR1 and CDR2: KGHSH, LQKENI. V gave up 3 bases and J gave up 7 bases; unmatched junction bases: 10. The CDR3 is 15 residues long. The CDR3 DNA sequence: TGTGCCAGCTCACCGGAAAATTTACAGGGGGGTGAAGCTTTCTTT. The encoded protein is CASSPENLQGGEAFF.

This chain connects TRBV5-6 to TRBJ2-5; no clear D. The CDR3 has 16 amino acids. Germline CDR1 SGHDT, CDR2 YYEEEE. The germline V and J ends were trimmed by 0 bases and 3 bases, with 15 bases remaining between them. CDR3 bases: TGTGCCAGCAGCTTGGTAGGCAGGCAGGCTAAAGAGACCCAGTACTTC. Translation: CASSLVGRQAKETQYF. Looking up the rest from reference TRBV5-6 and TRBJ2-5 gives the full variable domain: DAGVTQSPTHLIKTRGQQVTLRCSPKSGHDTVSWYQQALGQGPQFIFQYYEEEERQRGNFPDRFSGHQFPNYSSELNVNALLLGDSALYLCASSLVGRQAKETQYFGPGTRLLVL.

This chain joins TRBV7-3 and TRBJ2-2; 8 nucleotides align to TRBD2. This CDR3 has 14 amino acids. V gave up 4 bases and J gave up 4 bases; unmatched junction bases: 2. Germline CDR1 SGHTA, CDR2 FQGTGA. The CDR3 spells CASSSLAGTGELFF. The CDR3 DNA reads as TGTGCCAGCAGCTCCCTAGCGGGCACCGGGGAGCTGTTTTTT.